Following are 26 T cell receptor beta chains from one sample sequenced in a study of cytomegalovirus exposure and HLA in healthy donors (dated by TCRdb to the late 2010s). The library was produced with the immunoSEQ multiplex PCR assay. A mixture of 60 forward primers for TCR Vbeta segments and 13 reverse primers for TCR Jbeta segments was used in the multiplex PCR. TCRdb took over this immuneACCESS table, retaining in-frame rearrangements with V and J assigned. Such tables are incomplete; in checked studies, under half of the missing clones stem from an unresolved V gene, and the remainder is unexplained. This sample gives some 110,000 clones in total; 50% to 65% of them show up just once. The ten largest clones capture roughly 8.6% of the sample. The specimen was PBMCs. All receptors come from a woman in her thirties or forties in good health and CMV-seropositive.

This chain links TRBV6-1 with TRBJ1-1, with D possibly being TRBD1 (5 bases). Trimming left V 2 bases short and J 5 bases short, with 12 bases between. The CDR3 is made up of 14 amino acids. CDR1 is MNHNS and CDR2 is SASEGT in the germline V gene. The CDR3 loop reads CASSENGRETEAFF. The DNA of the CDR3 is TGTGCCAGCAGTGAAAATGGCAGGGAAACTGAAGCTTTCTTT.

This clone was seen a handful of times. Other DNA sequences in the same sample also yield this CDR3. V is TRBV27 and J is TRBJ1-1; no clear D. CDR3 length: 11 residues. The ends were cut back, 5 bases at V and 4 bases at J, with 5 bases in the middle. The V gene's germline CDR1 is MNHEY and CDR2 SMNVEV (reference sequence). The CDR3 bases are TGTGCCAGCAGTAGCCCCACTGAAGCTTTCTTT. This gives the protein CASSSPTEAFF.

In regard to this clone: The junction departs from germline at one end; a sequencing error may be responsible. CDR3 bases: TGTGCCACCAGTCTAGCGGGTTACTACGAGCAGTACTTC. It codes for CATSLAGYYEQYF. The chain employs TRBV6-6 and TRBJ2-7; 8 bases line up with TRBD2. Per the germline V gene, CDR1 is MNHNY and CDR2 is SVGAGI (reference sequence). This CDR3 has 13 amino acids.

CDR3 sequence (DNA): TGTGCCATCCGCGGACAGGATGGTTCACCCCTCCACTTT. As protein: CAIRGQDGSPLHF. This sequence joins TRBV28 and TRBJ1-6, with TRBD1 identical over 7 bases. The CDR3 contains 13 residues. Germline CDR1 and CDR2: MDHEN and SYDVKM. With 10 bases clipped from V and 9 bases from J, the junction kept 9 bases outside the gene matches.

The chain has TRBV29-1 and TRBJ2-1; no definite D call. Trimming cost V 1 base and J 9 bases, with 7 bases left between them. The CDR3 is 11 amino acids. Germline CDR1 and CDR2: SQVTM and ANQGSEA. CDR3 DNA: TGCAGCGTTGAAGGTAGCACTGAGCAGTTCTTC. This codes for CSVEGSTEQFF.

The CDR3 protein is CASSLAVEAGDTQYF. The DNA for the CDR3 is TGTGCCAGCAGCTTAGCGGTCGAGGCCGGGGATACGCAGTATTTT. The V call is TRBV7-6, the J call TRBJ2-3, with D unclear. This CDR3 spans 15 amino acids. V was clipped by 0 bases and J by 6 bases, with 13 bases between them. The V gene's germline CDR1 is SGHVS and CDR2 FNYEAQ.

The V call is TRBV7-3, the J call TRBJ2-1; 7 nucleotides agree with TRBD2. The CDR3 sequence is 21 residues long. Germline assignment: CDR1 SGHTA and CDR2 FQGTGA. Germline trimming cut 4 bases from V and 8 bases from J; bases unmatched to any gene: 29. Here the CDR3 reads CASSSIGPASFAGVSSDEQFF. The CDR3 DNA sequence: TGTGCCAGCAGCTCCATCGGGCCAGCCTCGTTCGCGGGAGTGTCGTCGGATGAGCAGTTCTTC.

The rearrangement joins TRBV2 to TRBJ1-1, with a tentative D call TRBD1 (6 bases). Trimming removed 5 bases at V and 0 bases at J, with 13 bases between. From germline, CDR1 is SNHLY and CDR2 FYNNEI. The CDR3 spans 15 residues. This CDR3 reads CASSRAGVLNTEAFF. CDR3 DNA sequence: TGTGCCAGCAGTAGGGCAGGGGTTTTGAACACTGAAGCTTTCTTT.

The V gene is TRBV27, the J gene TRBJ2-7; maybe TRBD2 (6 bases). In germline, CDR1 is MNHEY, CDR2 SMNVEV (reference sequence). CDR3 size: 13 residues. Trimming took 8 bases from V and 2 from J, leaving 13 bases between them. For the CDR3, the DNA is TGTGCCAGCGGCGGGGACGCCGCCTACGAGCAGTACTTC. This gives the protein CASGGDAAYEQYF.

The chain carries TRBV7-9 and TRBJ2-7, with a weak D call TRBD2 (6 bases). Looked up from germline, CDR1 is SEHNR and CDR2 is FQNEAQ (reference sequence). Trimming took off 5 bases at V and 5 bases at J, with 19 bases between the two ends. The CDR3 sequence is 15 residues long. DNA for the CDR3: TGTGCCAGCAGCACCATGACTTACCGCGGGGACGAGCAGTACTTC. Translation: CASSTMTYRGDEQYF.

This chain uses TRBV19 with TRBJ1-2, with 12 nucleotides matching TRBD1. CDR1 is LNHDA, CDR2 SQIVND, per germline (reference sequence). The CDR3 is made up of 16 amino acids. Trimming at V came to 5 bases and at J to 2 bases, leaving 6 bases not matched to a gene. The DNA for the CDR3 is TGTGCCAGTAGTGAAGGGACAGGGGGCTCGAACTATGGCTACACCTTC. It translates to CASSEGTGGSNYGYTF.

The rearrangement joins TRBV7-2 to TRBJ2-5; D is possibly TRBD1 (6 bases). The CDR3 is made up of 13 amino acids. Germline assignment: CDR1 SGHTA and CDR2 FQGNSA. Trimming left V 4 bases short and J 1 base short, with 7 bases between. The chain's CDR3 is CASSWTVQETQYF. The CDR3 nucleotides read TGTGCCAGCAGCTGGACAGTCCAAGAGACCCAGTACTTC. Supplemented by reference TRBV7-2 and TRBJ2-5, the full variable domain reads GAGVSQSPSNKVTEKGKDVELRCDPISGHTALYWYRQSLGQGLEFLIYFQGNSAPDKSGLPSDRFSAERTGGSVSTLTIQRTQQEDSAVYLCASSWTVQETQYFGPGTRLLVL.

V usage is TRBV19 and J usage is TRBJ2-2; TRBD1 matches at 8 bases. The germline V gene has CDR1 LNHDA and CDR2 SQIVND (reference sequence). The CDR3 loop spans 15 amino acids. The J segment lost 5 bases and the V segment lost 5 bases, leaving 7 bases of the junction unmatched. The CDR3 DNA follows: TGTGCCAGTAGTCCCGGACAGGGTGGGACCGGGGAGCTGTTTTTT. It yields the protein CASSPGQGGTGELFF. The variable domain in full, completed from reference TRBV19 and TRBJ2-2, reads DGGITQSPKYLFRKEGQNVTLSCEQNLNHDAMYWYRQDPGQGLRLIYYSQIVNDFQKGDIAEGYSVSREKKESFPLTVTSAQKNPTAFYLCASSPGQGGTGELFFGEGSRLTVL.

A few counts support this clone. This rearrangement joins TRBV5-6 to TRBJ2-1; 10 bases align to TRBD2. The J segment lost 9 bases and the V segment lost 1 base, leaving 7 bases of the junction unmatched. The CDR3 extends over 15 amino acids. The germline CDR1 and CDR2 sequences are SGHDT and YYEEEE. The DNA for the CDR3 is TGTGCCAGCAGCTTGCTAGCGGGAGATAAATCTGAGCAGTTCTTC. Amino acid sequence: CASSLLAGDKSEQFF.

The gene calls are TRBV9 and TRBJ1-1; D is undetermined. V gave up 1 base and J gave up 4 bases, with 17 bases separating them. The CDR3 consists of 16 residues. Germline CDR1 SGDLS, CDR2 YYNGEE. The CDR3 DNA is TGTGCCAGCAGCGTAAACTGGCGGGCGGCCCCCACTGAAGCTTTCTTT. This encodes CASSVNWRAAPTEAFF.

The chain employs TRBV19 and TRBJ1-5; the D is unclear. The CDR3 sequence is 15 residues long. Trimming took 4 bases from V and 3 from J, leaving 13 bases between them. Germline CDR1 LNHDA, CDR2 SQIVND (reference sequence). CDR3 sequence reads: CASSTQPRINQPQHF. In nucleotides, the CDR3 is TGTGCCAGTAGTACCCAACCGCGGATCAATCAGCCCCAGCATTTT.

This rearrangement joins TRBV28 to TRBJ2-3, with 8 positions matching TRBD1. Germline values: CDR1 MDHEN, CDR2 SYDVKM. V shed 4 bases and J 0 bases; nucleotides not matched to a gene: 6. The CDR3 length is 16 residues. In nucleotides, the CDR3 is TGTGCCAGCAGTTCCCTTAGGACAGGGAGCACAGATACGCAGTATTTT. Amino acids: CASSSLRTGSTDTQYF.

The CDR3 coding sequence is TGTGCCAGCAGCTTAATAGGGGCAGGGGTAAATGAAAAACTGTTTTTT. Translating gives CASSLIGAGVNEKLFF. The chain carries TRBV7-2 and TRBJ1-4; D is perhaps TRBD1 (6 bases). The CDR3 is made up of 16 amino acids. From germline, CDR1 is SGHTA and CDR2 FQGNSA. V lost 2 bases to trimming and J lost 5 bases, with 15 bases between them.

The chain has TRBV7-3 and TRBJ2-5; TRBD1 aligns across 8 bases. The J segment lost 5 bases and the V segment lost 3 bases, leaving 2 bases of the junction unmatched. Germline V gives CDR1 SGHTA, CDR2 FQGTGA. The CDR3 runs 13 residues. The CDR3 coding sequence is TGTGCCAGCAGCTTGGACAGGGACGAGACCCAGTACTTC. It codes for CASSLDRDETQYF.

This chain links TRBV5-1 with TRBJ2-7; no clear D gene. This CDR3 has 13 amino acids. Trimming cost V 0 bases and J 3 bases, with 7 bases left between them. CDR1 is SGHRS, CDR2 YFSETQ, per germline. CDR3 nucleotides: TGCGCCAGCAGCTTGGGGAGTAACTACGAGCAGTACTTC. It yields the protein CASSLGSNYEQYF.

V usage is TRBV11-2 and J usage is TRBJ2-7, with D possibly TRBD1 on 6 matching bases. The V gene's germline CDR1 is SGHAT and CDR2 FQNNGV. Trimming pared 6 bases from V and 0 bases from J, leaving 15 bases between. The CDR3 is made up of 15 amino acids. The CDR3 here is CASRVRQASSYEQYF. In DNA form, the CDR3 reads TGTGCCAGCAGGGTCCGACAGGCCAGCTCCTACGAGCAGTACTTC.

Only one count was recorded for this clone. J is TRBJ2-7 and V is TRBV19; 8 nucleotides align to TRBD2. Trimming cost V 6 bases and J 3 bases; bases outside gene matches: 10. Per germline, CDR1 LNHDA and CDR2 SQIVND (reference sequence). The CDR3 is 15 residues long. For the CDR3, the DNA is TGTGCCAGTAGGTTCGGGAGGGGTTCTAGCTACGAGCAGTACTTC. This codes for CASRFGRGSSYEQYF.

This clone was detected once. The rearrangement joins TRBV27 to TRBJ2-7; D is unresolved. Germline CDR1 and CDR2: MNHEY and SMNVEV (reference sequence). The CDR3 covers 15 residues. The V and J ends lost 5 bases and 3 bases respectively, with 17 bases between them. The CDR3 region has the DNA TGTGCCAGCAGTCTCCAAGCCACCTTCCGCTACGAGCAGTACTTC. It encodes CASSLQATFRYEQYF.

This chain links TRBV6-6 with TRBJ1-1; 7 bases agree with TRBD1. J was trimmed by 2 bases and V by 4 bases; bases with no gene match: 7. CDR1 is MNHNY and CDR2 is SVGAGI in the germline V gene (reference sequence). The length of the CDR3 is 15 residues. CDR3 nucleotides: TGTGCCAGCAGTTCCAGACAGGGTCACAACACTGAAGCTTTCTTT. Protein: CASSSRQGHNTEAFF.

This clone has more than one count but fewer than ten. The chain employs TRBV9 and TRBJ2-3, with D maybe TRBD1 (6 bases). The CDR3 totals 14 residues. The V end was cut by 4 bases, the J end by 2 bases, with 11 bases between. The germline V gene encodes CDR1 SGDLS and CDR2 YYNGEE. In DNA, the CDR3 is TGTGCCAGCAGCCAACAGGGCTCCACAGATACGCAGTATTTT. As protein: CASSQQGSTDTQYF.

The chain employs TRBV12-2 and TRBJ2-7; the D call TRBD2 from the table was never checked on the DNA. TRBV12-2 is noted as a pseudogene. This CDR3 region has 17 residues. CDR3 bases: TGTGCAAGTCGCTCCCCAGTGCGGATGCTTCTATCCTACGAGCAGTACTTC. Its protein is CASRSPVRMLLSYEQYF.